A selection of T cell receptor beta chains follows, all from one sample in a study of T cells in tuberculosis. Generated by immunoSEQ multiplex PCR, the TCRdb table keeps only in-frame clones and is missing some. The sample records about 36,000 clones, roughly 92% being singletons. Sequenced sample: PBMCs. Every receptor here comes from a donor aged 10 to 29 with latent tuberculosis or without tuberculosis infection. The CDR3 runs from the conserved cysteine through the conserved F or W. A D gene is named only where the DNA matches it firmly. Part of the rows lack a size; the others show once, few, many or a class for expanded clones.

J,V,D,size,CDR3,DNA
TRBJ2-2,TRBV5-4,-,-,CASSLGGGGELFF,TGTGCCAGCAGCTTGGGGGGAGGCGGGGAGCTGTTTTTT
TRBJ2-7,TRBV27,-,-,CASRGVAYEQYF,TGTGCCAGCAGGGGCGTAGCCTACGAGCAGTACTTC
TRBJ1-5,TRBV25-1,-,-,CASSELEGDQPQHF,TGTGCCAGCAGTGAATTGGAAGGAGATCAGCCCCAGCATTTT
TRBJ2-2,TRBV4-2,TRBD1,once,CASSQVGQGPGTGELFF,TGTGCCAGCAGCCAAGTGGGACAGGGGCCTGGGACCGGGGAGCTGTTTTTT
TRBJ2-1,TRBV9,-,-,CASSGGLIYNEQFF,TGTGCCAGCAGTGGGGGACTTATTTACAATGAGCAGTTCTTC
TRBJ2-7,TRBV25-1,-,-,CASSESTGPKNEQYF,TGTGCCAGCAGTGAATCCACAGGGCCGAAGAACGAGCAGTACTTC
TRBJ2-7,TRBV21-1,-,few,CASSTQGAGHEQYF,TGTGCCAGCAGCACACAGGGGGCGGGCCACGAGCAGTACTTC
TRBJ2-2,TRBV5-4,-,once,CASGAGQNTGELFF,TGTGCCAGCGGGGCAGGCCAGAACACCGGGGAGCTGTTTTTT
TRBJ2-7,TRBV4-1,-,-,CASSHGTYEQYF,TGCGCCAGCAGCCACGGGACCTACGAGCAGTACTTC
TRBJ1-2,TRBV5-4,-,-,CASTGGGKGYGYTF,TGTGCCAGCACCGGCGGGGGGAAGGGCTATGGCTACACCTTC
TRBJ2-7,TRBV7-2,TRBD1,-,CASSQRQGSLVEQYF,TGTGCCAGCAGCCAGCGACAGGGGTCTCTCGTCGAGCAGTACTTC
TRBJ1-5,TRBV9,-,-,CASSPWGGNQPQHF,TGTGCCAGCAGCCCTTGGGGGGGCAATCAGCCCCAGCATTTT
TRBJ2-6,TRBV6-1,TRBD1,few,CASSGSQGSGANVLTF,TGTGCCAGCAGTGGGTCACAGGGGTCTGGGGCCAACGTCCTGACTTTC
TRBJ2-2,TRBV9,TRBD1,once,CASSVGQGVAGELFF,TGTGCCAGCAGCGTGGGACAGGGGGTTGCCGGGGAGCTGTTTTTT
TRBJ2-6,TRBV27,-,-,CASGASGANVLTF,TGTGCCAGCGGGGCATCCGGGGCCAACGTCCTGACTTTC
TRBJ1-3,TRBV29-1,TRBD1,-,CSALTGGYAGNTIYF,TGCAGCGCATTGACAGGGGGTTATGCTGGAAACACCATATATTTT
TRBJ1-5,TRBV2,-,once,CASSDYPNYSNQPQHF,TGTGCCAGCAGTGATTACCCGAACTATAGCAATCAGCCCCAGCATTTT
TRBJ1-5,TRBV6-1,TRBD1,-,CASSRQGWGQPQHF,TGTGCCAGCTCTAGACAGGGCTGGGGTCAGCCCCAGCATTTT
TRBJ1-2,TRBV29-1,TRBD1,-,CSVSGQANYGYTF,TGCAGCGTTTCCGGACAGGCTAACTATGGCTACACCTTC
TRBJ1-5,TRBV10-3,-,-,CAISDSGREPQHF,TGTGCCATCAGTGACTCGGGGAGGGAGCCCCAGCATTTT
TRBJ2-5,TRBV7-8,-,-,CASSLVFGGETQYF,TGTGCCAGCAGCTTAGTATTCGGAGGGGAGACCCAGTACTTC
TRBJ2-7,TRBV6-5,TRBD1,few,CASMLDRGFYEQYF,TGTGCCAGCATGCTGGACAGGGGATTCTACGAGCAGTACTTC
TRBJ2-7,TRBV30,-,once,CAWDDSGEQYF,TGTGCCTGGGACGATTCGGGGGAGCAGTACTTC
TRBJ2-7,TRBV9,-,-,CASSVAQGSYEQYF,TGTGCCAGCAGCGTAGCCCAGGGGTCCTACGAGCAGTACTTC
TRBJ1-2,TRBV20-1,-,once,CSVPEDGYTF,TGCAGTGTTCCGGAGGATGGCTACACCTTC